The 24 T cell receptor beta chains below all came from one sample that was sequenced in a study of PD-1 blockade in classical Hodgkin lymphoma. Sequenced by immunoSEQ multiplex PCR; TCRdb stores in-frame clones only, minus some. In the table there are some 60,000 clones, about 92% of which are singletons. All patients experienced relapse after autologous stem cell transplantation, and brentuximab vedotin exposure was variable. The source was peripheral blood mononuclear cells (PBMCs), collected at baseline. The receptors were gathered from a human donor with classical Hodgkin lymphoma.

The rearrangement links TRBV11-2 to TRBJ1-6; D uncertain. Trimming cost V 9 bases and J 0 bases, with 12 bases left between them. The CDR3 has 15 residues. Germline CDR1 reads SGHAT; CDR2 reads FQNNGV. CDR3 nucleotides: TGTGCCAGTCGGGAACCCTTCTCCTATAATTCACCCCTCCACTTT. Its translation: CASREPFSYNSPLHF.

This clone appeared once. The CDR3 nucleotides are TGTGCCAGCAGCTTAGGGCCAGATCAAGAGACCCAGTACTTC. Amino acids: CASSLGPDQETQYF. The chain joins TRBV5-4 to TRBJ2-5; D remains ambiguous. The V and J ends lost 2 bases and 2 bases respectively, with 10 bases between them. Germline CDR1 SGHNT, CDR2 YYREEE (reference sequence). CDR3 length: 14 amino acids.

The count of this clone is one. V is TRBV2 and J is TRBJ1-3; D unclear. CDR3 length equals 14 residues. Per the germline V gene, CDR1 is SNHLY and CDR2 is FYNNEI. V dropped 8 bases and J dropped 0 bases, with 11 bases sitting between them. In nucleotides, the CDR3 is TGTGCCAGCGGATACTGGAACTCTGGAAACACCATATATTTT. Its translation: CASGYWNSGNTIYF.

CDR3 sequence reads: CASSFSDGFGNIQYF. CDR3 nucleotides: TGTGCCAGCAGCTTCTCTGACGGGTTCGGAAACATTCAGTACTTC. This sequence joins TRBV7-3 and TRBJ2-4; no definite D call. Trimming shortened V by 3 bases and J by 6 bases, and 15 bases separated the two germline ends. Germline V gives CDR1 SGHTA, CDR2 FQGTGA. This CDR3 region has 15 residues.

The chain carries TRBV7-6 and TRBJ2-1; TRBD2 matches 10 bases. This CDR3 region has 15 residues. The germline V gene encodes CDR1 SGHVS and CDR2 FNYEAQ. The V segment lost 4 bases and the J segment 2 bases; nucleotides outside the gene matches: 2. The DNA of the CDR3 is TGTGCCAGCAGCTCACTAGCGGGACCCTACAATGAGCAGTTCTTC. Its translation: CASSSLAGPYNEQFF.

The chain is built from TRBV18 and TRBJ1-4; no definite D call. Germline V CDR1 and CDR2: KGHSH, LQKENI. The CDR3 is 14 amino acids. Trimming pared 1 base from V and 0 bases from J, leaving 3 bases between. In nucleotides, the CDR3 is TGTGCCAGCTCACCACGGGCAACTAATGAAAAACTGTTTTTT. This encodes CASSPRATNEKLFF. Supplemented by reference TRBV18 and TRBJ1-4, the full variable domain reads NAGVMQNPRHLVRRRGQEARLRCSPMKGHSHVYWYRQLPEEGLKFMVYLQKENIIDESGMPKERFSAEFPKEGPSILRIQQVVRGDSAAYFCASSPRATNEKLFFGSGTQLSVL.

The chain is built from TRBV29-1 and TRBJ2-3; D is unresolved. The length of the CDR3 is 12 residues. CDR1 and CDR2 (germline): SQVTM, ANQGSEA. The V end was cut by 7 bases, the J end by 2 bases, with 10 bases between. CDR3 amino acids: CSAPISTDTQYF. CDR3 sequence (DNA): TGCAGCGCCCCGATTTCCACAGATACGCAGTATTTT.

This rearrangement joins TRBV19 to TRBJ2-1; D not resolved. The ends were cut back, 8 bases at V and 10 bases at J, with 18 bases in the middle. Germline V gene lookup returns CDR1 LNHDA and CDR2 SQIVND (reference sequence). This CDR3 comprises 13 residues. In DNA, the CDR3 is TGTGCCAGTGCCAGTAATTCCCTAGAGGAGCAGTTCTTC. It codes for CASASNSLEEQFF.

The CDR3 protein is CASSLRIQGARYEQFF. The CDR3 bases are TGCGCCAGCAGCTTGCGTATTCAGGGGGCACGCTATGAGCAGTTCTTC. The V gene is TRBV5-1, the J gene TRBJ2-1; 8 bases agree with TRBD1. V lost 1 base and J lost 8; bases outside the gene matches: 11. The length of the CDR3 is 16 residues. Germline-derived CDR1 and CDR2 are SGHRS and YFSETQ.

V gene TRBV18 combines with J gene TRBJ2-7, with TRBD2 matching 10 bases. Germline V CDR1 and CDR2: KGHSH, LQKENI. Germline trimming cut 6 bases from V and 4 bases from J; bases unmatched to any gene: 9. The length of the CDR3 is 15 residues. Here the CDR3 DNA reads TGTGCCAGCTCGGCCGCTAGCGGGAGTTGGTACGAGCAGTACTTC. As protein: CASSAASGSWYEQYF.

This clone occurred a few times. CDR3 protein: CASSVGGTGYEQYF. The CDR3 region has the DNA TGTGCCAGCAGCGTAGGCGGGACGGGCTACGAGCAGTACTTC. This chain links TRBV9 with TRBJ2-7; a weak D match, TRBD2 (6 bases). The CDR3 runs 14 residues. Between the trimmed V and J ends, which lost 0 bases and 3 bases, there was a span of 10 bases. The germline V gene has CDR1 SGDLS and CDR2 YYNGEE.

This clone was detected a few times. The chain recombines TRBV10-3 with TRBJ2-2; the match to TRBD2 covers 10 bases. The length of the CDR3 is 18 residues. Germline CDR1 is ENHRY and CDR2 is SYGVKD. V lost 6 bases and J lost 2; bases outside the gene matches: 12. The CDR3 sequence is CAISTSGLAPPNTGELFF. The CDR3 DNA reads TGTGCCATCAGCACCTCGGGACTAGCGCCACCCAACACCGGGGAGCTGTTTTTT.

The chain has TRBV7-9 and TRBJ1-5; no reliable D call. V shed 1 base and J shed 5 bases, with 12 bases lying between them. CDR1 and CDR2 (germline): SEHNR, FQNEAQ (reference sequence). The CDR3 sequence is 15 residues long. CDR3 in DNA: TGTGCCAGCAGCTTAGTTGGTCCGGAAGATCAGCCCCAGCATTTT. Translation: CASSLVGPEDQPQHF.

The chain employs TRBV9 and TRBJ2-5, with 8 bases lining up with TRBD2. The CDR3 is 16 residues long. CDR1 SGDLS and CDR2 YYNGEE come from the germline V gene. Germline trimming cut 0 bases from V and 4 bases from J; bases unmatched to any gene: 8. Written as DNA, the CDR3 is TGTGCCAGCAGCGTAGCCGGGGGGGGAAGCGGAGAGACCCAGTACTTC. Amino acids: CASSVAGGGSGETQYF.

The chain recombines TRBV6-5 with TRBJ2-1; maybe TRBD2 (5 bases). Trimming took off 2 bases at V and 4 bases at J, with 15 bases between the two ends. The CDR3 is 16 residues long. The germline V gene has CDR1 MNHEY and CDR2 SVGAGI. CDR3 sequence reads: CASSYASAGVYNEQFF. In DNA, the CDR3 is TGTGCCAGCAGTTACGCTTCGGCGGGCGTATACAATGAGCAGTTCTTC.

This rearrangement joins TRBV5-1 to TRBJ2-7, with D unresolved. V gave up 4 bases and J gave up 6 bases, with 11 bases separating them. The V gene's germline CDR1 is SGHRS and CDR2 YFSETQ. The length of the CDR3 is 12 residues. CDR3 in amino acids: CASSTDGSEQYF. For the CDR3, the DNA is TGCGCCAGCAGCACGGACGGCAGCGAGCAGTACTTC. Full variable domain (outside the CDR3, taken from reference TRBV5-1 and TRBJ2-7): KAGVTQTPRYLIKTRGQQVTLSCSPISGHRSVSWYQQTPGQGLQFLFEYFSETQRNKGNFPGRFSGRQFSNSRSEMNVSTLELGDSALYLCASSTDGSEQYFGPGTRLTVT.

The V call is TRBV13, the J call TRBJ2-1; possible D gene TRBD2, 5 bases. Per the germline V gene, CDR1 is PRHDT and CDR2 is FYEKMQ (reference sequence). The ends were cut back, 3 bases at V and 5 bases at J, with 14 bases in the middle. The CDR3 length is 15 residues. The CDR3 DNA sequence: TGTGCCAGCAGCTTGATTTTAGCGAGAAACAATGAGCAGTTCTTC. This sequence encodes CASSLILARNNEQFF.

The chain employs TRBV4-2 and TRBJ2-1; 11 bases match TRBD2. V shed 1 base, J shed 9 bases, and the junction held 8 bases outside the gene matches. The germline CDR1 and CDR2 sequences are LGHNA and YNFKEQ. This CDR3 has 16 amino acids. The DNA of the CDR3 is TGTGCCAGCAGCCAAGGGGTAGCGGGGGGGCCTGGTGAGCAGTTCTTC. Translation gives CASSQGVAGGPGEQFF.

This clone is a singleton in its sample. This chain links TRBV10-2 with TRBJ2-1, with 10 bases aligning to TRBD2. The germline V gene has CDR1 WSHSY and CDR2 SAAADI. Trimming at V came to 8 bases and at J to 5 bases, leaving 6 bases not matched to a gene. The CDR3 sequence is 14 residues long. The CDR3 loop is CASRRTSGNNEQFF. The CDR3 DNA reads as TGCGCCAGCCGACGGACTAGCGGAAACAATGAGCAGTTCTTC.

The chain recombines TRBV5-1 with TRBJ2-6; D is undetermined. V was shortened by 4 bases and J by 0 bases, with 8 bases between the two germline ends. Germline loops: CDR1 SGHRS, CDR2 YFSETQ. This CDR3 has 15 amino acids. CDR3 in amino acids: CASSEVISGANVLTF. In DNA form, the CDR3 reads TGCGCCAGCAGCGAAGTCATCTCTGGGGCCAACGTCCTGACTTTC.

The chain uses TRBV6-6 and TRBJ2-5; the match to TRBD1 covers 8 bases. Germline lookup yields CDR1 MNHNY and CDR2 SVGAGI (reference sequence). V lost 7 bases, J lost 2 bases, and 12 bases stayed unmatched. This CDR3 has 16 amino acids. CDR3 protein: CASKMSERTGQETQYF. The CDR3 region has the DNA TGTGCCAGCAAAATGAGTGAGCGGACAGGGCAAGAGACCCAGTACTTC.

The chain employs TRBV14 and TRBJ1-2, with D hard to call. V shed 0 bases and J shed 7 bases, with 6 bases lying between them. This CDR3 is built from 12 residues. Germline V lookup: CDR1 SGHDN, CDR2 FVKESK. CDR3 region: CASSQELGGYTF. The CDR3 DNA sequence: TGTGCCAGCAGCCAAGAGTTAGGTGGCTACACCTTC.

The chain joins TRBV30 to TRBJ2-4, with D unresolved. V lost 0 bases and J 11 bases, leaving 8 bases between the germline ends. This CDR3 has 11 residues. Germline CDR1 GTSNPN, CDR2 SVGIG (reference sequence). CDR3 sequence reads: CAWSVPRFQYF. The CDR3 region has the DNA TGTGCCTGGAGTGTACCGAGATTTCAGTACTTC.

The V and J genes are TRBV29-1 and TRBJ2-3, with D maybe TRBD1 (6 bases). Deletions cut 1 base from V and 1 base from J, with 15 bases between. Looked up from germline, CDR1 is SQVTM and CDR2 is ANQGSEA. This CDR3 region has 16 residues. The CDR3 DNA sequence: TGCAGCGTTGAAGGACCCGAGGGGGAACGCACAGATACGCAGTATTTT. It codes for CSVEGPEGERTDTQYF.